This T cell receptor beta chain was captured by sequencing in a study of blood T cell repertoires in COVID-19. Study-level background: The United States, Italy and Spain supplied acute and convalescent COVID-19 samples. T cells, B-cell-depleted T cells, or PBMCs supplied cDNA or gDNA.

As originally analysed: Amplification of reference gene primers was used by the study to estimate nucleated cell counts. Assay used: immunoSEQ multiplex PCR; TCRdb lists only in-frame clones, some missing. That table gives V, J and clone size, and the DNA gave D and trimming. In the table there are around 100,000 clones, about 85% of which are singletons. The germline V gene has CDR1 SGHNT and CDR2 YYREEE (reference sequence). Trimming stripped 0 bases from V and 4 bases from J, with 15 bases between. This CDR3 has 16 residues. V gene TRBV5-4 combines with J gene TRBJ2-3; tentatively, D is TRBD2 (6 bases). This TCR was recovered from a human donor in a cohort sampled during active COVID-19. The sample consisted of peripheral blood. The CDR3 DNA sequence: TGTGCCAGCAGCTTGGAAGGGTCGGGGGTCCCAGATACGCAGTATTTT. Encoded protein: CASSLEGSGVPDTQYF.